This is a list of T cell receptor beta chains from one sample in a study of blood T cell repertoires in COVID-19. This table comes from immunoSEQ multiplex PCR, and its TCRdb copy is limited to in-frame clones, with some not included. The table shows some 400,000 clones, with approximately 87% occurring only once. The sequenced material came from peripheral blood. The source of these receptors is a woman younger than 45 with COVID-19, enrolled during active disease. The CDR3 runs from the conserved cysteine through the conserved F or W. Each record gives: D gene, J gene, clone size, V gene, CDR3 protein, CDR3 DNA. The D gene is left open where the match is weak. Clone size is stated in some rows and not others, as once, few, many or a class when expanded.

>.|TRBJ2-2|.|TRBV21-1
CASSATSGRAVGELFF
TGTGCCAGCAGCGCAACTAGCGGGAGGGCCGTCGGGGAGCTGTTTTTT
>TRBD2|TRBJ2-5|.|TRBV6-1
CASSEAFRGLAGTQYF
TGTGCCAGCAGTGAAGCCTTTCGGGGACTAGCAGGGACCCAGTACTTC
>TRBD1|TRBJ1-1|.|TRBV6-6
CASSTGGNMNTEAFF
TGTGCCAGCAGTACAGGGGGGAACATGAACACTGAAGCTTTCTTT
>.|TRBJ2-1|.|TRBV28
CASSPPVVRDEQFF
TGTGCCAGCAGTCCCCCTGTCGTACGCGATGAGCAGTTCTTC
>.|TRBJ2-7|.|TRBV2
CASSEVGQGYEQYF
TGTGCCAGCAGTGAGGTAGGGCAGGGTTACGAGCAGTACTTC
>.|TRBJ2-2|.|TRBV28
CASRWYAKTGELFF
TGTGCCAGCAGGTGGTATGCGAAGACCGGGGAGCTGTTTTTT
>TRBD1|TRBJ2-7|.|TRBV2
CASQTPATGVHEQYF
TGTGCCAGTCAAACTCCGGCGACAGGGGTCCACGAGCAGTACTTC
>TRBD2|TRBJ2-5|.|TRBV5-4
CASSLVGSGTKETQYF
TGTGCCAGCAGCTTGGTCGGTAGCGGGACTAAAGAGACCCAGTACTTC
>TRBD1|TRBJ1-3|.|TRBV30
CAFDRGGNTIYF
TGTGCCTTTGACAGGGGTGGAAACACCATATATTTT
>TRBD2|TRBJ2-1|once|TRBV4-1
CASSLMVAGPVYNEQFF
TGCGCCAGCAGCCTCATGGTAGCGGGGCCAGTTTACAATGAGCAGTTCTTC
>TRBD2|TRBJ2-1|.|TRBV19
CASTLRLPSGSAYNEQFF
TGTGCCAGTACCCTAAGACTGCCTAGCGGGAGTGCCTACAATGAGCAGTTCTTC
>.|TRBJ2-2|.|TRBV28
CASSFVAWDTNTGELFF
TGTGCCAGCAGTTTTGTCGCGTGGGACACCAACACCGGGGAGCTGTTTTTT
>.|TRBJ2-4|once|TRBV7-2
CASSLKLVGIQYF
TGTGCCAGCAGCTTAAAACTAGTAGGCATTCAGTACTTC
>TRBD1|TRBJ1-6|.|TRBV3-1/TRBV3-2
CASSQQGADSPLHF
TGTGCCAGCAGCCAACAGGGGGCAGATTCACCCCTCCACTTT
>TRBD2|TRBJ2-1|.|TRBV6-1
CASSEQAGSYNEQFF
TGTGCCAGCAGTGAACAAGCGGGATCCTACAATGAGCAGTTCTTC
>.|TRBJ1-4|.|TRBV24-1
CATSATTGGSGKLFF
TGTGCCACCAGTGCCACTACCGGAGGGAGTGGAAAACTGTTTTTT